The 5 T cell receptor beta chains listed next were all sequenced from one sample in a study of T cell repertoires in cytomegalovirus infection. TCRdb independently ran MiXCR on the reads; one entry per CDR3 protein. The sample shows approximately 990,000 distinct CDR3 sequences, approximately 30% of them seen only once. The antigens these receptors bind are not known. Sequencing was performed on cultured CD8+ T cells from PBMCs, taken from culture after CMV antigen stimulation. The receptors shown here come from a human donor in good health (CMV status not recorded). Some clones in this sample may be carry-over from other donors' samples.

The rearrangement uses TRBV2 and TRBJ2-1; TRBD2 is a possible D gene (5 bases). Trimming removed 5 bases from V and 5 bases from J, with 16 bases in between. The CDR3 totals 15 residues. Germline CDR1 reads SNHLY; CDR2 reads FYNNEI. The CDR3 loop is CASSYGVARNNEQFF. In DNA form, the CDR3 reads TGTGCCAGCAGTTACGGGGTAGCGCGTAACAATGAGCAGTTCTTC.

This clonotype was picked up a small number of times. The genes are TRBV4-2 and TRBJ1-3, with TRBD1 matching over 10 bases. Germline CDR1 is LGHNA and CDR2 is YNFKEQ. J gave up 2 bases and V 2 bases, and 12 bases lay outside the gene matches. CDR3 length equals 19 residues. CDR3 DNA sequence: TGTGCCAGCAGCCAATATCCCGGGACAGGGGTTCCTACTGGAAACACCATATATTTT. Encoded protein: CASSQYPGTGVPTGNTIYF.

This clonotype was counted only a few times. J is TRBJ2-3 and V is TRBV19; no definite D call. The V and J ends lost 4 bases and 6 bases respectively, with 8 bases between them. This CDR3 is built from 12 residues. Germline CDR1 reads LNHDA; CDR2 reads SQIVND (reference sequence). The CDR3 sequence: CASSTLGDTQYF. DNA for the CDR3: TGTGCCAGTAGTACCTTGGGCGATACGCAGTATTTT.

In its sample, this clonotype was seen many times. The chain links TRBV7-2 to TRBJ2-2; a weak D match, TRBD2 (6 bases). The germline V gene encodes CDR1 SGHTA and CDR2 FQGNSA. This CDR3 is built from 16 residues. V was cut by 1 base and J by 0 bases, with 9 bases left in between. This CDR3 reads CASSLVGGTNTGELFF. The CDR3 nucleotides read TGTGCCAGCAGCTTAGTTGGGGGGACGAACACCGGGGAGCTGTTTTTT. Drawing the rest from reference TRBV7-2 and TRBJ2-2, the complete variable domain is GAGVSQSPSNKVTEKGKDVELRCDPISGHTALYWYRQSLGQGLEFLIYFQGNSAPDKSGLPSDRFSAERTGGSVSTLTIQRTQQEDSAVYLCASSLVGGTNTGELFFGEGSRLTVL.

At least ten counts were recorded for this clonotype. CDR3 nucleotides: TGTGCCAGCAAGGCAGGGGGCTCGGGTCAGCCCCAGCATTTT. Protein sequence: CASKAGGSGQPQHF. The V and J genes are TRBV7-9 and TRBJ1-5; 8 nucleotides agree with TRBD1. The CDR3 consists of 14 residues. Trimming at V came to 7 bases and at J to 6 bases, leaving 8 bases not matched to a gene. CDR1 and CDR2 from the germline V gene are SEHNR and FQNEAQ (reference sequence).